This T cell receptor (beta chain) was found in a study of blood T cell repertoires in COVID-19. Study information: Samples of COVID-19 (acute and convalescent) were obtained from the United States, Italy and Spain.

Germline CDR1 and CDR2: GTSNPN and SVGIG (reference sequence). V was pared by 3 bases and J by 0 bases, with 19 bases between. The CDR3 has 17 residues. TCRdb's copy holds only in-frame clones and misses some; the assay was immunoSEQ multiplex PCR. This repertoire shows 150,000 to 250,000 clones, 87% found once; its top ten account for more than 2%. Enrolled through a virtual design, the participants were between roughly 18 and 100 years of age and came from 24 US areas. The V and J genes are TRBV30 and TRBJ2-3; possibly TRBD2 for D (6 bases). The TCR comes from a woman aged 25-40 years who had recovered from COVID-19. The sample consisted of PBMCs or T cells enriched from blood (not recorded which). The CDR3 DNA is TGTGCCTGGAGCGGACTAACGATAAGATTAAGCACAGATACGCAGTATTTT. Amino acids: CAWSGLTIRLSTDTQYF. Full variable domain (remainder filled in from reference TRBV30 and TRBJ2-3): SQTIHQWPATLVQPVGSPLSLECTVEGTSNPNLYWYRQAAGRGLQLLFYSVGIGQISSEVPQNLSASRPQDRQFILSSKKLLLSDSGFYLCAWSGLTIRLSTDTQYFGPGTRLTVL.